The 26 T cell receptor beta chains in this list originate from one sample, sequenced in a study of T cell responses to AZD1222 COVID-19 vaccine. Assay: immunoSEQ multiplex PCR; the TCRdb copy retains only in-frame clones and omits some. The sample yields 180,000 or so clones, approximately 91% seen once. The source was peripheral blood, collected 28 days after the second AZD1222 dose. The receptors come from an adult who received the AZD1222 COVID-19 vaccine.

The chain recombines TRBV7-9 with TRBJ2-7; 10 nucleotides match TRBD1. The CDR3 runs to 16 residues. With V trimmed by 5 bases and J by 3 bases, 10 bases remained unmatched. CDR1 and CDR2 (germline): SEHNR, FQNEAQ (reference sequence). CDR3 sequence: CASSPDRGSYIYEQYF. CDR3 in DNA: TGTGCCAGCAGCCCGGACAGGGGGTCCTATATCTACGAGCAGTACTTC.

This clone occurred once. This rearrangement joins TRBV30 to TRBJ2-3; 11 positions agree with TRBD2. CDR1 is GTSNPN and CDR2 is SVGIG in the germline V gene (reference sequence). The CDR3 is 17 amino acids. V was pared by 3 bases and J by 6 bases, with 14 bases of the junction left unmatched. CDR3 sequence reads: CAWSLRSSGRMGDTQYF. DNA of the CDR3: TGTGCCTGGAGCCTGAGGTCTAGCGGGAGGATGGGGGATACGCAGTATTTT.

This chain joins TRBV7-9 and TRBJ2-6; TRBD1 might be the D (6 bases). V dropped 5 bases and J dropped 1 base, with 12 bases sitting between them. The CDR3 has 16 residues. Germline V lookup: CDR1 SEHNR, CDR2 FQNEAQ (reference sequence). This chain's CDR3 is CASSPGARSGANVLTF. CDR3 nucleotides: TGTGCCAGCAGCCCAGGGGCTAGATCTGGGGCCAACGTCCTGACTTTC.

In DNA form, the CDR3 reads TGTGCCAGCAGCTTAGTAGCCGGGACAGGGGGGTCACCCCTCCACTTT. Its translation is CASSLVAGTGGSPLHF. The rearrangement uses TRBV7-9 and TRBJ1-6; 11 bases match TRBD1. After removal of 1 base from V and 10 bases from J, the junction contained 6 bases not matched to a gene. The length of the CDR3 is 16 residues. From germline, CDR1 is SEHNR and CDR2 FQNEAQ (reference sequence).

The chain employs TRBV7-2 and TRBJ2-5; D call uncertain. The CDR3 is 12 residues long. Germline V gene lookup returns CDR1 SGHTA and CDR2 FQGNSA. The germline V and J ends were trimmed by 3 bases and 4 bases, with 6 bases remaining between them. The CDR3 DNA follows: TGTGCCAGCAGCTTTTCGTCAGAGACCCAGTACTTC. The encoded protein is CASSFSSETQYF.

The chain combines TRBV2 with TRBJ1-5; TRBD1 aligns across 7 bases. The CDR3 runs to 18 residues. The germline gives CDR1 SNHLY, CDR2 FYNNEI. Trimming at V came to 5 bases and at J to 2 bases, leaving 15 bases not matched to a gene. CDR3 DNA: TGTGCCAGCAGTACGACAGGGAGTGGAAGAGGGCGCAATCAGCCCCAGCATTTT. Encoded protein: CASSTTGSGRGRNQPQHF.

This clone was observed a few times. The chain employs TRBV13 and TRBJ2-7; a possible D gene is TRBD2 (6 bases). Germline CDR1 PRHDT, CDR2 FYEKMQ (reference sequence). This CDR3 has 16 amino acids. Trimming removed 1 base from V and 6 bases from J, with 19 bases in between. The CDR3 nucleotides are TGTGCCAGCAGCTTAGCCACCCAGCGGGTAGGGCTCGAGCAGTACTTC. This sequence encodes CASSLATQRVGLEQYF.

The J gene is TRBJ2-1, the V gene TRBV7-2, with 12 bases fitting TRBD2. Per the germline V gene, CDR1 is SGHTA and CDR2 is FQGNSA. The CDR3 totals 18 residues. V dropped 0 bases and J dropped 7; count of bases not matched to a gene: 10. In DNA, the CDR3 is TGTGCCAGCAGCTTAGCCCACTCTAGCGGGGGGGCCGGAAATGAGCAGTTCTTC. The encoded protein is CASSLAHSSGGAGNEQFF.

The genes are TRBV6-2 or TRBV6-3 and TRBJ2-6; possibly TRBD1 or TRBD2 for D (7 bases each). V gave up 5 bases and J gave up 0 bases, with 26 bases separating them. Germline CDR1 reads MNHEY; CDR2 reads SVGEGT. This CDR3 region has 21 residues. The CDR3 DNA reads TGTGCCAGCAGTCACCCGTACAGGGGCGGGAGACGCAGCTCTGGGGCCAACGTCCTGACTTTC. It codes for CASSHPYRGGRRSSGANVLTF.

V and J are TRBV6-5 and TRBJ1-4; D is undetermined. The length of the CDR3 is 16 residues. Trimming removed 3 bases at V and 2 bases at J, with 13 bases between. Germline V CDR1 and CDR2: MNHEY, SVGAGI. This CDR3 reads CASSYTAGPTNEKLFF. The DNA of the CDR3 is TGTGCCAGCAGTTATACGGCCGGGCCTACTAATGAAAAACTGTTTTTT.

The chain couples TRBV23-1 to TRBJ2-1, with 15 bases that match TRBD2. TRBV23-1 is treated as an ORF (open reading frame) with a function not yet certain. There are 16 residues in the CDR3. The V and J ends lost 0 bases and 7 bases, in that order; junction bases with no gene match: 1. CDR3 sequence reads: CASSQSGLAGGNEQFF. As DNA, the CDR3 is TGCGCCAGCAGTCAATCAGGACTAGCGGGAGGGAATGAGCAGTTCTTC.

CDR3 DNA: TGTGCCAGCCGACAGGGGGCGACGAACTATGGCTACACCTTC. Translation: CASRQGATNYGYTF. The rearrangement links TRBV27 to TRBJ1-2; 10 bases match TRBD1. CDR1 MNHEY and CDR2 SMNVEV come from the germline V gene (reference sequence). The CDR3 length is 14 residues. The J segment lost 2 bases and the V segment lost 8 bases, leaving 5 bases of the junction unmatched.

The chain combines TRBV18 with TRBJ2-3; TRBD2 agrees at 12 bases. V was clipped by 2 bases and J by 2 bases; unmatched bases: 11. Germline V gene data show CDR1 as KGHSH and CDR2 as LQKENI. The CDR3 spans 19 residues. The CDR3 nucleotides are TGTGCCAGCTCACCATCGTCCCTCGGACTAGCGGGGTCCACAGATACGCAGTATTTT. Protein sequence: CASSPSSLGLAGSTDTQYF.

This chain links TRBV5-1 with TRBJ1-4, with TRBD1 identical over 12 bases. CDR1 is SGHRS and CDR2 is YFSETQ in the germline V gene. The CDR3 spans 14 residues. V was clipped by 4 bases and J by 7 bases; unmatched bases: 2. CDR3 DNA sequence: TGCGCCAGCAGCCTGGGACAGGGGGCTGAAAAACTGTTTTTT. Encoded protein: CASSLGQGAEKLFF. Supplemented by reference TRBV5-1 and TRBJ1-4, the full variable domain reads KAGVTQTPRYLIKTRGQQVTLSCSPISGHRSVSWYQQTPGQGLQFLFEYFSETQRNKGNFPGRFSGRQFSNSRSEMNVSTLELGDSALYLCASSLGQGAEKLFFGSGTQLSVL.

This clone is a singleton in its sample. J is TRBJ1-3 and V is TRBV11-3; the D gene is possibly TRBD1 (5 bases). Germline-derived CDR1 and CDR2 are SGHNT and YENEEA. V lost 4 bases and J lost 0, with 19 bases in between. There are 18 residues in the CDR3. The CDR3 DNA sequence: TGTGCCAGCAGCTCTGGGGGGAACAACCACCTCTCTGGAAACACCATATATTTT. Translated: CASSSGGNNHLSGNTIYF.

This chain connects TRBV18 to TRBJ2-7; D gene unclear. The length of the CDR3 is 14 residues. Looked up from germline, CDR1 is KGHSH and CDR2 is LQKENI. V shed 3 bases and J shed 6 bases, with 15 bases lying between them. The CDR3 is CASSPSRQPGEQYF. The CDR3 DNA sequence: TGTGCCAGCTCACCTAGCCGGCAGCCTGGCGAGCAGTACTTC.

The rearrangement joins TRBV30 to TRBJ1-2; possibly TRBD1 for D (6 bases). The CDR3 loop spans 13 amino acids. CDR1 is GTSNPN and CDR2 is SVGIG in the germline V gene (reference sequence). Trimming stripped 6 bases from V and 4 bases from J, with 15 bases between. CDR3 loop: CACRTRGVYGYTF. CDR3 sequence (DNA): TGTGCCTGCCGGACAAGGGGGGTCTATGGCTACACCTTC.

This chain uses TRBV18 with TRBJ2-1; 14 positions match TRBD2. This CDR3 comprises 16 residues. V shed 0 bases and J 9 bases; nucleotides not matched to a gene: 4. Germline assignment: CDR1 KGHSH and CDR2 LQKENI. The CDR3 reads CASSPPTSGRASEQFF. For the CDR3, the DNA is TGTGCCAGCTCACCACCGACTAGCGGGAGGGCCAGTGAGCAGTTCTTC.

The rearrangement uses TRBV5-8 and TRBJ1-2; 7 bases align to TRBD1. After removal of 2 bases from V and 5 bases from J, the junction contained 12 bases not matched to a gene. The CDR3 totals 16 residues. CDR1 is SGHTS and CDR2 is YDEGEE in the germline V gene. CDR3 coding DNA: TGTGCCAGCAGCTTCCTACAGGCCCTACAGGGGTATGGCTACACCTTC. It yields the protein CASSFLQALQGYGYTF.

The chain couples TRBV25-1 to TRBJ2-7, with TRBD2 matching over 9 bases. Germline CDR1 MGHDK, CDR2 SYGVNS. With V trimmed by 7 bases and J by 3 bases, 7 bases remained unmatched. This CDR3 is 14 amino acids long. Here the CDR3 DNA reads TGTGCCAGCACTATTAGCGGGAGAAACTACGAGCAGTACTTC. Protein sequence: CASTISGRNYEQYF.

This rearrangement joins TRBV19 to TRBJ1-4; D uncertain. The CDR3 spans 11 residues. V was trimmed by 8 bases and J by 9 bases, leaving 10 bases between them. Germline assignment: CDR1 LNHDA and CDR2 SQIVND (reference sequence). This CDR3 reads CASSVGKKLFF. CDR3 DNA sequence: TGTGCCAGTTCGGTGGGGAAAAAACTGTTTTTT.

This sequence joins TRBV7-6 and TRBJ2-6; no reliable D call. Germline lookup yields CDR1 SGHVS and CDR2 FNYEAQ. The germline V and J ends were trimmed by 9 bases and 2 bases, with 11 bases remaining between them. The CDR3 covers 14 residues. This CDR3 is CASTLGTGANVLTF. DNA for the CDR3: TGTGCCAGTACATTGGGGACTGGGGCCAACGTCCTGACTTTC.

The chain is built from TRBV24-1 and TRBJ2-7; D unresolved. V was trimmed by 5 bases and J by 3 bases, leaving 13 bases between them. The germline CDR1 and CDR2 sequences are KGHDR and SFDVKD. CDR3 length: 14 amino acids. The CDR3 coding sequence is TGTGCCACCAGTGCCGACCACGTAGGCTACGAGCAGTACTTC. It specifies CATSADHVGYEQYF.

The DNA for the CDR3 is TGTGCCAGCAGCACCCGACAGCTTGGCTCACCCCTCCACTTT. Its protein is CASSTRQLGSPLHF. The V and J genes are TRBV9 and TRBJ1-6, with D perhaps matching TRBD1 (5 bases). Germline CDR1 is SGDLS and CDR2 is YYNGEE. The CDR3 contains 14 residues. V lost 4 bases and J 10 bases, leaving 15 bases between the germline ends.

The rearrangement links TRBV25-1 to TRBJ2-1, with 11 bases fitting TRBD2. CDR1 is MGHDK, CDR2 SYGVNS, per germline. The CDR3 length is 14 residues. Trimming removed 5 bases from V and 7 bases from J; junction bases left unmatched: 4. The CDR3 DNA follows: TGTGCCAGCAGTAATCCTAGCGGGAGGAATGAGCAGTTCTTC. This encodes CASSNPSGRNEQFF. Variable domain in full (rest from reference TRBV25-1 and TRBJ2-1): EADIYQTPRYLVIGTGKKITLECSQTMGHDKMYWYQQDPGMELHLIHYSYGVNSTEKGDLSSESTVSRIRTEHFPLTLESARPSHTSQYLCASSNPSGRNEQFFGPGTRLTVL.

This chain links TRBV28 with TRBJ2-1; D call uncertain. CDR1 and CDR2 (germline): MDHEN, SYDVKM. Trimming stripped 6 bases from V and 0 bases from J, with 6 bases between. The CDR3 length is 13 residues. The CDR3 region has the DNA TGTGCCAGCAGGGGCTTCTCCTACAATGAGCAGTTCTTC. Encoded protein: CASRGFSYNEQFF.